The clone carrying this TCR beta chain ranks as medium-sized. Its antigen is still unknown. The data originate from a study of immune heterogeneity within non-small cell lung tumors. Multiplex PCR amplified the TCR beta CDR3 region. Its first round ran for around 11 cycles with 32 V and 13 J primers. Each CDR3 protein is one row after TCRdb ran MiXCR on the multiplex PCR reads. The table shows some 15,000 distinct CDR3 sequences, with 25% to 35% occurring only once. Study-wide results and limits: Multiple tumor sites within a patient showed recurrence of identical dominant CDR3 beta clonotypes; site-unique high-frequency clones were present as well.

The authors used about 600 ng of bulk tumor genomic DNA per sample as template. Several biopsies per primary tumor were taken during surgery, spaced as far apart as possible. Curative surgery was undertaken by patients, who had untreated, newly diagnosed non-small cell lung cancer. The donor pool consisted of newly diagnosed non-small cell lung cancer patients who were having surgery with curative intent. CDR3 length: 12 residues. V was pared by 7 bases and J by 6 bases, with 13 bases between. Germline V CDR1 and CDR2: LNHDA, SQIVND (reference sequence). The chain links TRBV19 to TRBJ2-7; D may be TRBD2 (6 bases). Sequencing used lung tumor tissue. The clonotype comes from a woman in her forties or fifties with non-small cell lung cancer. This chain's CDR3 is CASKDGRGEQYF. DNA of the CDR3: TGTGCCAGTAAGGACGGGAGAGGCGAGCAGTACTTC.